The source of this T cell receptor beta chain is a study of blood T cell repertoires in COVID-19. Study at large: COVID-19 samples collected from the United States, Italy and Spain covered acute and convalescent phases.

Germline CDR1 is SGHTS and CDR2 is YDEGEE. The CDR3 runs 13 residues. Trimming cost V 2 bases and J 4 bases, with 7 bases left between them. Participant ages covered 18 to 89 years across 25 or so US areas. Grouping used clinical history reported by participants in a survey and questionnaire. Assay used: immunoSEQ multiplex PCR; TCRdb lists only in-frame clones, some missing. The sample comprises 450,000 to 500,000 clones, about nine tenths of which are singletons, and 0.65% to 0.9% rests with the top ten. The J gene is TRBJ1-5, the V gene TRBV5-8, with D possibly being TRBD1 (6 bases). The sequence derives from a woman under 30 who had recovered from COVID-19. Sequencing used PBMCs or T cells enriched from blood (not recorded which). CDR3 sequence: CASSLQGNQPQHF. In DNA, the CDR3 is TGTGCCAGCAGCTTACAGGGTAATCAGCCCCAGCATTTT.